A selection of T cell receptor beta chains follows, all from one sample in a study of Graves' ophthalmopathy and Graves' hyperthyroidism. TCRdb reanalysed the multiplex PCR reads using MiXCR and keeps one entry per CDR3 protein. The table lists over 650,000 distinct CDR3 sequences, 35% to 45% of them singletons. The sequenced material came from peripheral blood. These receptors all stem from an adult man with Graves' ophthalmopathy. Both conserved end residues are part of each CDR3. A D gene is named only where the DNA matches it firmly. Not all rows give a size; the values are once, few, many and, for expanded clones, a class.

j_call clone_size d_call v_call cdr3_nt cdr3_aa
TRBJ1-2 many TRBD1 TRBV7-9 TGTGCCAGCAGCATGACAGGGCCGTCTTATGGCTACACCTTC CASSMTGPSYGYTF
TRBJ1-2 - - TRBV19 TGTGCCAGTCGCGGGGGTAGGTTTCGGTATGGCTACACCTTC CASRGGRFRYGYTF
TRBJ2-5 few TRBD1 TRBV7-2 TGTGCCAGCAGCGCACAGGGGCCCAACCAAGAGACCCAGTACTTC CASSAQGPNQETQYF
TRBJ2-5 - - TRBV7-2 TGTGCCAGCAGCCACCCATTGACAGACCAAGAGACCCAGTACTTC CASSHPLTDQETQYF
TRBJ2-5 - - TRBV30 TGTGCCTGGAGTGTATACAGGGTGGGAGGAGAGACCCAGTACTTC CAWSVYRVGGETQYF
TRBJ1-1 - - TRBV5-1 TGCGCCAGCAGCTCCCGTATTAGCACTGAAGCTTTCTTT CASSSRISTEAFF
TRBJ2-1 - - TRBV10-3 TGTGCCATACAGGGTGGGGGGAATGAGCAGTTCTTC CAIQGGGNEQFF
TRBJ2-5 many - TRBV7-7 TGTGCCAGCAGCTTAAGATGGAACAGTCAAGAGACCCAGTACTTC CASSLRWNSQETQYF
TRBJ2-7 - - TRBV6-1 TGTGCCGGTGGGGGGAACGGGGACGAGCAGTACTTC CAGGGNGDEQYF
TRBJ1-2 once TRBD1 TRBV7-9 TGTGCCAGCAGCTTAAAGACAGGGGGCGGCTATGGCTACACCTTC CASSLKTGGGYGYTF
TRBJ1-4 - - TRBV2 TGTGCCAGCAGAGGTCTAGCGAATGAAAAACTGTTTTTT CASRGLANEKLFF
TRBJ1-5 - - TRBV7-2 TGTGCCAGCAGCTTAGTACGGGTGAATCAGCCCCAGCATTTT CASSLVRVNQPQHF
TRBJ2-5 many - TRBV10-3 TGTGCCATCAGCGGGGCGGAAGGGGCCGGGACCCAGTACTTC CAISGAEGAGTQYF
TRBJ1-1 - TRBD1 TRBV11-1 TGTGCCGGCAGCTCCCCGGGACAGGCTTTCTTT CAGSSPGQAFF
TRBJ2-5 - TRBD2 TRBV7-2 TGTGCCAGCAGCTTAGGACTAGCGGGCCCCTGGGAGACCCAGTACTTC CASSLGLAGPWETQYF
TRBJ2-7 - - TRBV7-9 TGTGCCACACAAGGAGGGGGGTTCGCCGGGGAGGCCCAGTACTTC CATQGGGFAGEAQYF
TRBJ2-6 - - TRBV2 TGTGCCAGCCGAGTTAGGTCTGGGGCCAACGTCCTGACTTTC CASRVRSGANVLTF
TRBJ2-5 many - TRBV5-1 TGCGCCAGCAGCTTGGGCGGAGTTGCGGAGACCCAGTACTTC CASSLGGVAETQYF
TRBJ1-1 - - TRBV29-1 TGCAGCGTTCCCGGCCGGGGAACGGGTACTGAAGCTTTCTTT CSVPGRGTGTEAFF
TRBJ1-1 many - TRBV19 TGTGCCAGTAGAGGGGGGCGACCTACCGGAGCTTTCTTT CASRGGRPTGAFF
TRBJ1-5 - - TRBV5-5 TGTGCCAGCAGCACAGGGCGCCTGGGTCAGCCCCAGCATTTT CASSTGRLGQPQHF
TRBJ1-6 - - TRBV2 TGTGCCAGCAGTGAACCCGCGGCGGGGATCCGCTATAATTCACCCCTCCACTTT CASSEPAAGIRYNSPLHF
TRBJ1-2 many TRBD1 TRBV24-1 TGTGCCACCAGTGATGGGGACAGGGATGGCTACACCTTC CATSDGDRDGYTF
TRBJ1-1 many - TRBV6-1 TGTGCCAGCAGTTCGGCGGGGGCCGCTTTCTTT CASSSAGAAFF
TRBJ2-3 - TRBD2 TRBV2 TGTGCCAGCAGTGACGAACTAGCGGGGCTAATCCGGGATACGCAGTATTTT CASSDELAGLIRDTQYF
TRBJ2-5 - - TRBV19 TGTGCCAGTAGTCCGACACAGCTAACTCAAGAGACCCAGTACTTC CASSPTQLTQETQYF
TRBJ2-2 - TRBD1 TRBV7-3 TGTGCCAGCAGCTCCTCAGGGGGTCGTACCGGGGAGCTGTTTTTT CASSSSGGRTGELFF
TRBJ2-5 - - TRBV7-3 TGTGCCAGCAGCCCTCCTCTGGCGGGGGCTCAAGAGACCCAGTACTTC CASSPPLAGAQETQYF
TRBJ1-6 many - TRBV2 TGTGCCAGCATCAGCGAGGGGTCACCCCTCCACTTT CASISEGSPLHF
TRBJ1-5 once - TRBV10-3 TGTGCCATCAGTGAATCCGGGGATAATCAGCCCCAGCATTTT CAISESGDNQPQHF
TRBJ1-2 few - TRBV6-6 TGTGCCAGCAGGGGACCTGTCAGTTTAGGGGTTACCTATGGCTACACCTTC CASRGPVSLGVTYGYTF
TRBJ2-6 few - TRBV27 TGTGCCAGCAGTTCCTCCCCGGTACCATCTGGGGCCAACGTCCTGACTTTC CASSSSPVPSGANVLTF
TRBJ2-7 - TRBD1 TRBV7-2 TGTGCCAGCAGTCACCAGACAGGGGAGGTCTACGAGCAGTACTTC CASSHQTGEVYEQYF
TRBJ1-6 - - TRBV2 TGTGCCAGCTCACCTAATGGGGGTAATTCACCCCTCCACTTT CASSPNGGNSPLHF
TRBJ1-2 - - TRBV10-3 TGTGCCAGCGTCCTAGATACCGGGGTATACACCTTC CASVLDTGVYTF